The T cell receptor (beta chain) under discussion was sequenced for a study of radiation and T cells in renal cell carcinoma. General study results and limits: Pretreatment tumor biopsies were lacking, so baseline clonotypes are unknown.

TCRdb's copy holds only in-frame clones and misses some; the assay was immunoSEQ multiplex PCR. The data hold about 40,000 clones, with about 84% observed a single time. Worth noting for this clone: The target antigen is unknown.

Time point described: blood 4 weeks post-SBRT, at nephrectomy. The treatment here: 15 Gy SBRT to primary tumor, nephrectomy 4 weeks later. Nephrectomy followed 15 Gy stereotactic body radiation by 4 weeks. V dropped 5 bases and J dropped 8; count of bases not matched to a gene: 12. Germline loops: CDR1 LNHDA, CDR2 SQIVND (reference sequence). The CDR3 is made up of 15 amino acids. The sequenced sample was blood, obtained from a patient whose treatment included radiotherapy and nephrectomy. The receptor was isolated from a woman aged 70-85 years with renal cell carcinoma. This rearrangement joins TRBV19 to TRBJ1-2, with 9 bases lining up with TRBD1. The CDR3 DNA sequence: TGTGCCAGTAGTGGGAGCTTGGACAGGGGTCTCGGCTACACCTTC. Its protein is CASSGSLDRGLGYTF.